This entry lists 8 T cell receptor beta chains sequenced from one sample in a study of cytomegalovirus exposure and HLA in healthy donors. The study ran its PCR with 60 Vbeta and 13 Jbeta primers. Some clones are missing from TCRdb's copy, which holds only in-frame ones; the method was immunoSEQ multiplex PCR. The top ten clones hold 13% to 15% of a sample with fewer than 110,000 clones, under 80% of them seen once. Sample: PBMCs. All receptors derive from a woman in her forties in good health and CMV-seropositive.

The chain recombines TRBV6-1 with TRBJ1-6; no clear D gene. Trimming pared 6 bases from V and 6 bases from J, leaving 9 bases between. This CDR3 has 13 amino acids. Germline loops: CDR1 MNHNS, CDR2 SASEGT. The CDR3 nucleotides read TGTGCCAGCAGCCCGAGGATTAATTCACCCCTCCACTTT. Translated: CASSPRINSPLHF.

The rearrangement joins TRBV7-9 to TRBJ1-1, with TRBD1 identical over 8 bases. V dropped 6 bases and J dropped 7; count of bases not matched to a gene: 16. CDR3 length: 16 residues. Per the germline V gene, CDR1 is SEHNR and CDR2 is FQNEAQ (reference sequence). CDR3 sequence reads: CASRTGQGAIDSEAFF. In DNA form, the CDR3 reads TGTGCCAGCAGGACGGGGCAGGGGGCTATTGACAGTGAAGCTTTCTTT.

The V and J genes are TRBV11-2 and TRBJ1-1, with a possible D match to TRBD1 (6 bases). With 0 bases removed from V and 5 bases from J, the gap between germline ends came to 7 bases. The CDR3 spans 13 residues. Germline V CDR1 and CDR2: SGHAT, FQNNGV. CDR3 bases: TGTGCCAGCAGCTTAGACAGGGGAACTGAAGCTTTCTTT. Translated, it gives CASSLDRGTEAFF.

The chain uses TRBV19 and TRBJ1-5, with D possibly matching TRBD1 (5 bases). Trimming took off 4 bases at V and 2 bases at J, with 24 bases between the two ends. The CDR3 has 19 residues. Germline-derived CDR1 and CDR2 are LNHDA and SQIVND (reference sequence). The CDR3 DNA reads as TGTGCCAGTAGTAGACGGCCATGGCGGGGCCAGGAAGGCAATCAGCCCCAGCATTTT. This gives the protein CASSRRPWRGQEGNQPQHF. The full variable domain, in which reference TRBV19 and TRBJ1-5 provide the parts outside the CDR3, is DGGITQSPKYLFRKEGQNVTLSCEQNLNHDAMYWYRQDPGQGLRLIYYSQIVNDFQKGDIAEGYSVSREKKESFPLTVTSAQKNPTAFYLCASSRRPWRGQEGNQPQHFGDGTRLSIL.

In the case of this clone: Other DNA sequences within the sample encode an identical CDR3. V usage is TRBV30 and J usage is TRBJ2-3, with no clear D. Germline lookup yields CDR1 GTSNPN and CDR2 SVGIG (reference sequence). Deletions cut 0 bases from V and 1 base from J, with 5 bases between. CDR3 length: 13 amino acids. The CDR3 DNA follows: TGTGCCTGGAGTGTACCAGGCACAGATACGCAGTATTTT. It translates to CAWSVPGTDTQYF.

The J gene is TRBJ2-7, the V gene TRBV29-1; 9 bases fit TRBD1. This CDR3 is built from 12 residues. The germline CDR1 and CDR2 sequences are SQVTM and ANQGSEA. Trimming at V came to 7 bases and at J to 1 base, leaving 2 bases not matched to a gene. DNA of the CDR3: TGCAGCGCCGGGACAGGGTCCTACGAGCAGTACTTC. Encoded protein: CSAGTGSYEQYF.

This sequence joins TRBV10-3 and TRBJ2-7, with 7 bases fitting TRBD1. The CDR3 loop spans 15 amino acids. Per the germline V gene, CDR1 is ENHRY and CDR2 is SYGVKD. V shed 3 bases and J 0 bases; nucleotides not matched to a gene: 5. CDR3 loop: CAISDSRDSSYEQYF. In DNA, the CDR3 is TGTGCCATCAGTGACAGCCGGGACAGCTCCTACGAGCAGTACTTC.

The chain recombines TRBV5-1 with TRBJ2-7, with D perhaps matching TRBD2 (5 bases). V lost 0 bases to trimming and J lost 3 bases, with 7 bases between them. Per the germline V gene, CDR1 is SGHRS and CDR2 is YFSETQ. This CDR3 spans 13 amino acids. The CDR3 spells CASSLGRDYEQYF. CDR3 nucleotide sequence: TGCGCCAGCAGCTTGGGACGGGACTACGAGCAGTACTTC.